The present T cell receptor beta chain was sequenced within a study of molecular identifiers for immune sequencing clone quantification. Background on the study: In replicates, RNA taken from roughly 18,000 or 92,000 naive CD8 cells was divided five ways, and four portions underwent sequencing.

TCR libraries were built in bulk with a published protocol and specific TCR primers. TCRdb redid the calling of the PCR reads with MiXCR, one entry per CDR3 protein. Here the sample spans fewer than 30,000 distinct CDR3 sequences, roughly 15% being singletons. V dropped 7 bases and J dropped 3 bases, with 12 bases sitting between them. CDR1 GTSNPN and CDR2 SVGIG come from the germline V gene (reference sequence). The CDR3 extends over 13 amino acids. The authors gated naive CD8 T cells as CD8+CD4-CCR7+CD45RA+ for sorting. This clonotype was counted many times. Sequenced sample: naive CD8+ T cells from blood, with Jurkat cell RNA spiked in. Indicated subset: FACS-sorted CD8+CD4-CCR7+CD45RA+ naive T cells. The V gene is TRBV30, the J gene TRBJ1-4; no firm D call. The source of this sequence is a human donor in good health. Some libraries in this study had Jurkat cell RNA spiked in. Here the CDR3 reads CASDSDANEKLFF. The CDR3, as DNA: TGTGCCTCAGACTCCGATGCTAATGAAAAACTGTTTTTT.